This is a list of T cell receptor beta chains from one sample in a study of control samples from healthy donors and cancer patients. TCRdb keeps only in-frame clones here, not all; method: immunoSEQ multiplex PCR. This sample carries about 89,000 clones, around nine tenths of them seen once, and the ten largest clones take around 21%. The specimen was blood. These receptor sequences come from a man aged 25-45 years in good health. The conserved cysteine and the conserved F or W are not part of the CDR3 here. Fields, in order: J gene, V gene, CDR3 protein.

J: TRBJ2-5; V: TRBV4-2; CDR3: ASSPWTSTQETQY
J: TRBJ2-3; V: TRBV3-1/TRBV3-2; CDR3: ASGVGGSTDTQY
J: TRBJ1-2; V: TRBV4-1; CDR3: ASSQERGRGYGYT
J: TRBJ1-2; V: TRBV4-1; CDR3: ASSQAVRLAGYT
J: TRBJ2-7; V: TRBV10-3; CDR3: AISQADYEQY
J: TRBJ2-5; V: TRBV6-5; CDR3: ASSSWETGDGETQY
J: TRBJ1-6; V: TRBV6-1; CDR3: ASSEAWAASSYNSPLH
J: TRBJ2-7; V: TRBV25-1; CDR3: ASGGHSNYEQY
J: TRBJ2-7; V: TRBV5-6; CDR3: ASSFQVSYEQY
J: TRBJ2-5; V: TRBV7-2; CDR3: ATSMGGGTQETQY
J: TRBJ1-1; V: TRBV4-2; CDR3: ASRPSVGGQSEAF
J: TRBJ2-3; V: TRBV6-6; CDR3: ASTSRPDTDTQY
J: TRBJ2-3; V: TRBV11-1; CDR3: ASSWEATDTQY
J: TRBJ2-5; V: TRBV9; CDR3: ASSTRTAGGGETQY
J: TRBJ1-2; V: TRBV24-1; CDR3: ATSPAGAGYGYT
J: TRBJ2-7; V: TRBV5-4; CDR3: ASSSGTSGGVGEQY
J: TRBJ1-2; V: TRBV6-1; CDR3: ASSELGGANYGYT
J: TRBJ2-3; V: TRBV2; CDR3: ASTRGGTDTQY
J: TRBJ2-5; V: TRBV30; CDR3: ACDKRAGSTETQY
J: TRBJ2-1; V: TRBV5-1; CDR3: ASSPLPNSYNEQF
J: TRBJ2-2; V: TRBV7-6; CDR3: ASQSRQGEDSWELF
J: TRBJ2-7; V: TRBV6-5; CDR3: ASSPRDRGRDEQY
J: TRBJ1-5; V: TRBV7-9; CDR3: ASASGTGQPSSQPQH
J: TRBJ2-1; V: TRBV6-5; CDR3: ASSYGGRDEQF
J: TRBJ2-1; V: TRBV6-5; CDR3: ASRLAGGYNEQF